This TCR beta chain was observed in a study of blood T cell repertoires in COVID-19. Whole-study context: The samples span acute and convalescent COVID-19 from the United States, Italy and Spain. T cells, B-cell-depleted T cells, or PBMCs provided the cDNA or gDNA that served as material.

V was pared by 0 bases and J by 8 bases, with 14 bases between. Germline CDR1 and CDR2: SGHRS and YFSETQ. The CDR3 length is 14 residues. Authors' processing steps: Amplifying reference gene primers gave estimates of nucleated cell counts. The method was immunoSEQ multiplex PCR; TCRdb's version includes in-frame clones alone and lacks a portion of them. The V and J calls and the clone size are those of that table, but D and trimming were determined from the DNA. Of approximately 230,000 clones detected, roughly 88% appear once; the ten largest clones hold 2.2%. This clone was counted a single time. The TCR was taken from a man aged 30 to 39 who had recovered from COVID-19. The chain carries TRBV5-1 and TRBJ1-1, with D possibly matching TRBD1 (6 bases). The sequencing sample was made of peripheral blood. CDR3: CASSLAGGAYEAFF. CDR3 DNA: TGCGCCAGCAGCTTGGCGGGGGGGGCATACGAAGCTTTCTTT. Combining the CDR3 with reference TRBV5-1 and TRBJ1-1 gives the whole variable domain KAGVTQTPRYLIKTRGQQVTLSCSPISGHRSVSWYQQTPGQGLQFLFEYFSETQRNKGNFPGRFSGRQFSNSRSEMNVSTLELGDSALYLCASSLAGGAYEAFFGQGTRLTVV.